A single sample gave rise to the 7 T cell receptor beta chains below, sequenced in a study of early T cells in non-severe SARS-CoV-2 infection. TCRdb re-called the 5' RACE reads with MiXCR, one entry per CDR3 protein. The table includes 70,000 to 75,000 distinct CDR3 sequences, 12% detected once. Sequenced sample: whole blood. Receptors originate from an adult who was a healthcare worker with PCR-confirmed SARS-CoV-2 infection or an uninfected control (not recorded which).

This sequence joins TRBV6-1 and TRBJ2-5, with D possibly TRBD1 on 6 matching bases. The V gene lost 8 bases and the J gene lost 1 base, with 14 bases spanning the gap. The CDR3 has 14 amino acids. The germline V gene has CDR1 MNHNS and CDR2 SASEGT. DNA for the CDR3: TGTGCCAGCTCAAGGACAGCGTCCCAAGAGACCCAGTACTTC. It translates to CASSRTASQETQYF.

This clonotype showed up many times. The rearrangement links TRBV12-3 or TRBV12-4 to TRBJ2-7; no firm D call. CDR3 length equals 12 residues. Trimming removed 5 bases from V and 7 bases from J, with 12 bases in between. CDR3 loop: CASSATPREQYF. Written as DNA, the CDR3 is TGTGCCAGCAGTGCCACCCCAAGGGAGCAGTACTTC.

This clonotype has only a few counts. The V and J genes are TRBV11-2 and TRBJ2-3; TRBD2 aligns across 10 bases. J gave up 3 bases and V 3 bases, and 3 bases lay outside the gene matches. Per germline, CDR1 SGHAT and CDR2 FQNNGV. The CDR3 contains 15 residues. CDR3 bases: TGTGCCAGCAGCTTGGGGACTAGCGTGACAGATACGCAGTATTTT. This encodes CASSLGTSVTDTQYF.

The chain links TRBV30 to TRBJ2-1; D is ambiguous. From germline, CDR1 is GTSNPN and CDR2 SVGIG (reference sequence). CDR3 length equals 12 residues. V was shortened by 0 bases and J by 9 bases, with 9 bases between the two germline ends. CDR3 sequence: CAWSVGNGEQFF. In nucleotides, the CDR3 is TGTGCCTGGAGTGTGGGGAATGGTGAGCAGTTCTTC. Looking up the rest from reference TRBV30 and TRBJ2-1 gives the full variable domain: SQTIHQWPATLVQPVGSPLSLECTVEGTSNPNLYWYRQAAGRGLQLLFYSVGIGQISSEVPQNLSASRPQDRQFILSSKKLLLSDSGFYLCAWSVGNGEQFFGPGTRLTVL.

V usage is TRBV7-9 and J usage is TRBJ2-2; D is uncertain. V gave up 3 bases and J gave up 7 bases, with 3 bases separating them. Germline loops: CDR1 SEHNR, CDR2 FQNEAQ (reference sequence). The CDR3 runs to 11 residues. CDR3 sequence (DNA): TGTGCCAGCAGCTTTTTCGGGGAGCTGTTTTTT. Translated: CASSFFGELFF.

This clonotype was counted ten times or more. The chain links TRBV3-1 to TRBJ2-5, with TRBD1 matching 7 bases. Germline-derived CDR1 and CDR2 are LGHDT and YNNKEL (reference sequence). The J segment lost 6 bases and the V segment lost 5 bases, leaving 9 bases of the junction unmatched. The CDR3 consists of 14 residues. Here the CDR3 reads CASSSRDRVQTQYF. CDR3 coding DNA: TGTGCCAGCAGCTCCCGGGACAGAGTACAGACCCAGTACTTC.

The chain combines TRBV29-1 with TRBJ2-5; TRBD2 matches 10 bases. The CDR3 contains 13 residues. Per the germline V gene, CDR1 is SQVTM and CDR2 is ANQGSEA. The CDR3 bases are TGCAGTAGCCGAGCGGGAGGGCAAGAGACCCAGTACTTC. Translated, it gives CSSRAGGQETQYF. Together with reference TRBV29-1 and TRBJ2-5, the CDR3 gives the full variable domain: SAVISQKPSRDICQRGTSLTIQCQVDSQVTMMFWYRQQPGQSLTLIATANQGSEATYESGFVIDKFPISRPNLTFSTLTVSNMSPEDSSIYLCSSRAGGQETQYFGPGTRLLVL.